Detailed here is one T cell receptor (beta chain). What it recognizes is unknown. This sample was included in a study of Tregs in tolerant kidney transplant recipients. Assay: immunoSEQ multiplex PCR; the TCRdb copy retains only in-frame clones and omits some. This sample carries tens of thousands of clones, about 91% of them seen once, and the ten largest clones take around 1.4%. The CDR3 consists of 16 residues. Germline V gene data show CDR1 as SGHNT and CDR2 as YYREEE (reference sequence). J lost 0 bases, V lost 1 base, and 4 bases had no gene match. Mixed chimerism was transient after nonmyeloablative marrow transplants from related graft donors. Whole-study findings and limits: No direct test of biological reproducibility was done here. Tolerant patients' donor-specific Tregs expanded beyond overall Tregs, suggesting antigen-driven growth.

The rearrangement links TRBV5-4 to TRBJ2-3, with TRBD2 identical over 8 bases. The TCR comes from a human patient who received a combined kidney and bone marrow transplant. The graft donor may account for some of the T cells. Sequencing used CD4+ T cells from blood (PBMCs), obtained 24 months after the transplant. The CDR3 loop is CASSLLRGVSTDTQYF. Written as DNA, the CDR3 is TGTGCCAGCAGCTTGTTGCGGGGGGTGAGCACAGATACGCAGTATTTT. Looking up the rest from reference TRBV5-4 and TRBJ2-3 gives the full variable domain: ETGVTQSPTHLIKTRGQQVTLRCSSQSGHNTVSWYQQALGQGPQFIFQYYREEENGRGNFPPRFSGLQFPNYSSELNVNALELDDSALYLCASSLLRGVSTDTQYFGPGTRLTVL.